This T cell receptor (beta chain) was identified in a study of cytomegalovirus exposure and HLA in healthy donors. Study-level information: In a later analysis, the roughly 120 validation repertoires were reported to have used the same platform as the 600 to 700 first-cohort repertoires.

Study results and caveats: Cytomegalovirus association was assigned to about 150 TCR beta chains. A later analysis found first-cohort TCR clusters tended to co-occur in the 130 or so validation repertoires. Across donors, most TCRs were seen rarely, yet some public ones were widespread.

Clones were sequenced by immunoSEQ multiplex PCR, and TCRdb holds only the in-frame ones, with some missing. Here the sample spans roughly 200,000 clones, about three quarters being singletons. The length of the CDR3 is 13 residues. Germline CDR1 reads SEHNR; CDR2 reads FQNEAQ (reference sequence). V lost 1 base and J lost 10; bases outside the gene matches: 3. About this clone: What it binds is not known.

What was sequenced was PBMCs. The source of this sequence is a woman in her 30s in good health and CMV-seronegative. This chain links TRBV7-9 with TRBJ2-3, with 9 nucleotides matching TRBD2. The CDR3 region is CASSLGTSEAQYF. CDR3 nucleotide sequence: TGTGCCAGCAGCTTAGGGACTAGCGAAGCGCAGTATTTT. Supplemented by reference TRBV7-9 and TRBJ2-3, the full variable domain reads DTGVSQNPRHKITKRGQNVTFRCDPISEHNRLYWYRQTLGQGPEFLTYFQNEAQLEKSRLLSDRFSAERPKGSFSTLEIQRTEQGDSAMYLCASSLGTSEAQYFGPGTRLTVL.